This TCR beta chain was recorded in a study of read filtering for tumor transcriptome and immune sequencing. Study-level background: Among patients, approximately 16 were male and about 15 female, aged about 40 to 90 (mean about 69). Findings of the study overall: The sorted CD138-negative fraction was a mixed bone marrow immune population, not purified T cells. Around 85% of IR-seq clonotypes had one read, totaling roughly 3.5% of reads; RNA-seq: approximately 73% and 42%.

With V trimmed by 4 bases and J by 0 bases, 3 bases remained unmatched. Germline CDR1 is SGHRS and CDR2 is YFSETQ. The CDR3 contains 15 residues. At the time of active disease, bone marrow was collected from every patient. As regards this clonotype: Its antigen remains unknown.

This library used roughly 400 ng RNA and molecular barcoded adaptors spanning alpha/delta and beta/gamma chains. TCRdb reanalysed the reads using MiXCR and keeps one entry per CDR3 protein. The data hold about 38,000 distinct CDR3 sequences, with around 15% observed a single time. This TCR was recovered from a donor at least 40 years old with multiple myeloma. The sample was a population of CD138-negative cells sorted from bone marrow. The chain carries TRBV5-1 and TRBJ1-5; 8 bases match TRBD1. The CDR3 coding sequence is TGCGCCAGCAGCCCGACAGGGGATAGCAATCAGCCCCAGCATTTT. This gives the protein CASSPTGDSNQPQHF.